One sample yielded the 30 T cell receptor beta chains listed below, sequenced in a study of glioma-infiltrating T cells. The iRepertoire nested amplicon-rescue multiplex PCR amplified TCR alpha and beta CDR3s from RNA. MiXCR was run by TCRdb on the multiplex PCR reads, yielding one entry per CDR3 protein. The repertoire includes approximately 120,000 distinct CDR3 sequences, 23% of them detected once, and 13% to 15% sits in the top ten. Material: glioma tissue, nonneoplastic brain tissue, or PBMCs (not recorded which). The receptors stem from a human donor with low-grade glioma or glioblastoma, undergoing nonglioma brain surgery, or in good health (not recorded which).

The chain links TRBV14 to TRBJ2-1; TRBD2 aligns across 9 bases. Per the germline V gene, CDR1 is SGHDN and CDR2 is FVKESK. This CDR3 is 12 amino acids long. J gave up 15 bases and V 3 bases, and 6 bases lay outside the gene matches. The CDR3 is CASSHGLAYRFF. CDR3 bases: TGTGCCAGCAGCCACGGACTAGCGTACCGGTTCTTC.

The J gene is TRBJ1-5, the V gene TRBV12-3 or TRBV12-4; a possible D gene is TRBD1 (6 bases). Trimming shortened V by 6 bases and J by 0 bases, and 15 bases separated the two germline ends. The CDR3 totals 16 residues. The CDR3 spells CASRGYRDLSNQPQHF. In nucleotides, the CDR3 is TGTGCCAGCAGGGGTTACAGGGATCTTAGCAATCAGCCCCAGCATTTT.

This clonotype was recorded many times. The chain links TRBV6-1 to TRBJ2-3, with 7 bases that match TRBD1. Germline loops: CDR1 MNHNS, CDR2 SASEGT. J gave up 2 bases and V 6 bases, and 5 bases lay outside the gene matches. The CDR3 is made up of 14 amino acids. This chain's CDR3 is CASSPGGSTDTQYF. The CDR3, as DNA: TGTGCCAGCAGCCCAGGGGGATCCACAGATACGCAGTATTTT.

Details on this clonotype: The junction does not match germline at one end; this may be a read error. This chain uses TRBV7-2 with TRBJ2-1; possibly TRBD1 for D (6 bases). This CDR3 is 15 amino acids long. Germline V CDR1 and CDR2: SGHTA, FQGNSA. CDR3: CASSLNMFQGNEQLF. The CDR3, as DNA: TGTGCCAGCAGCTTAAATATGTTTCAGGGGAATGAGCAGCTCTTC.

Comments on this clonotype: Just one base apart from a much larger clone, this may be a read error. V and J are TRBV29-1 and TRBJ2-5; unclear D gene. Germline loops: CDR1 SQVTM, CDR2 ANQGSEA. This CDR3 is built from 12 residues. CDR3 coding DNA: TGCAGAGTTGAGACGGGCGGAGAGACCCAGTACTTC. Translation: CRVETGGETQYF.

As concerns this clonotype: This may be a read error, as it is one base from a much larger clone. The CDR3 does not end in the conserved phenylalanine or tryptophan, so this is likely a read error. The chain has TRBV7-2 and TRBJ2-2; TRBD2 might be the D (6 bases). The V and J ends lost 8 bases and 1 base respectively, with 11 bases between them. Per the germline V gene, CDR1 is SGHTA and CDR2 is FQGNSA. CDR3 length equals 14 residues. CDR3 sequence: CASSRGGNTGELFL. As DNA, the CDR3 is TGTGCCAGCTCCCGGGGAGGGAACACCGGGGAGCTGTTTCTT.

This clonotype came up many times. The chain links TRBV24-1 to TRBJ1-6; no clear D gene. The CDR3 is made up of 15 amino acids. Trimming took 9 bases from V and 3 from J, leaving 14 bases between them. The germline V gene encodes CDR1 KGHDR and CDR2 SFDVKD. CDR3 DNA sequence: TGTGCCACCGAGGACGCTCTTTGCTATAATTCACCCCTCCACTTT. As protein: CATEDALCYNSPLHF.

This clonotype was seen repeatedly, ten times or more. The rearrangement links TRBV25-1 to TRBJ1-5; maybe TRBD1 (6 bases). The germline V and J ends were trimmed by 6 bases and 6 bases, with 18 bases remaining between them. The CDR3 extends over 15 amino acids. CDR1 and CDR2 from the germline V gene are MGHDK and SYGVNS. The CDR3, as DNA: TGTGCCAGCAGCCAACCAGGGGAACCCCCTCAGCCCCAGCATTTT. Encoded protein: CASSQPGEPPQPQHF.

The chain couples TRBV6-6 to TRBJ2-5; D is undetermined. The CDR3 totals 14 residues. The germline gives CDR1 MNHNY, CDR2 SVGAGI (reference sequence). V was trimmed by 0 bases and J by 1 base, leaving 6 bases between them. CDR3 region: CASSYSGPQETQYF. The CDR3 bases are TGTGCCAGCAGTTACTCAGGACCCCAAGAGACCCAGTACTTC.

In regard to this clonotype: A read error may explain this, as a much larger clone is one base away. The genes are TRBV12-3 or TRBV12-4 and TRBJ2-6, with D tentatively TRBD1 or TRBD2 (5 bases each). The CDR3 loop spans 15 amino acids. The CDR3 spells CASSFRVSGANILTF. The CDR3, as DNA: TGTGCCAGCAGTTTCCGAGTGTCCGGGGCCAACATCCTGACTTTC.

As for this clonotype: This may come from a read error, since a much larger clone is one base off. CDR3 nucleotide sequence: TGTGCCAGTAGTATTTTAGGTACCGGGACCAAGTACTTC. Residues: CASSILGTGTKYF. The J gene is TRBJ2-5, the V gene TRBV19; D tentatively fits TRBD1 or TRBD2 (5 bases each). Looked up from germline, CDR1 is LNHDA and CDR2 is SQIVND (reference sequence). The CDR3 is made up of 13 amino acids.

The chain links TRBV19 to TRBJ1-2; possibly TRBD1 for D (5 bases). The germline V gene has CDR1 LNHDA and CDR2 SQIVND (reference sequence). The CDR3 is made up of 16 amino acids. V lost 3 bases and J 4 bases, leaving 18 bases between the germline ends. CDR3 DNA: TGTGCCAGTAGTATGGAGTCAGGGAATCGGGGCTATGGCTACACCTTC. As protein: CASSMESGNRGYGYTF. The complete variable domain, with remaining parts taken from reference TRBV19 and TRBJ1-2, reads DGGITQSPKYLFRKEGQNVTLSCEQNLNHDAMYWYRQDPGQGLRLIYYSQIVNDFQKGDIAEGYSVSREKKESFPLTVTSAQKNPTAFYLCASSMESGNRGYGYTFGSGTRLTVV.

This clonotype has ten or more counts. Written as DNA, the CDR3 is TGTGCCAGCAGTGATCCGAGCGGGGGGAGTTCACCCCTCCACTTT. Encoded protein: CASSDPSGGSSPLHF. The chain carries TRBV25-1 and TRBJ1-6; tentative D call: TRBD1 (5 bases). Trimming took 3 bases from V and 9 from J, leaving 15 bases between them. The CDR3 contains 15 residues. Per the germline V gene, CDR1 is MGHDK and CDR2 is SYGVNS.

V usage is TRBV5-4 and J usage is TRBJ1-2, with a weak D call TRBD1 (5 bases). V gave up 4 bases and J gave up 4 bases, with 11 bases separating them. Germline CDR1 and CDR2: SGHNT and YYREEE (reference sequence). The CDR3 sequence is 13 residues long. CDR3 sequence reads: CASSVAGSYGYTF. The CDR3 DNA reads as TGTGCCAGCAGCGTGGCAGGGTCCTATGGCTACACCTTC.

The sample holds many counts of this clonotype. The rearrangement uses TRBV4-2 and TRBJ2-3, with a possible D match to TRBD2 (5 bases). V lost 1 base, J lost 0 bases, and 8 bases lay in between. This CDR3 is built from 15 residues. Germline CDR1 LGHNA, CDR2 YNFKEQ. The CDR3 here is CASSQVGGSTDTQYF. CDR3 DNA: TGTGCCAGCAGCCAAGTCGGCGGGAGCACAGATACGCAGTATTTT.

This clonotype was observed many times. The chain couples TRBV27 to TRBJ1-2, with unresolved D. The CDR3 contains 15 residues. Germline CDR1 and CDR2: MNHEY and SMNVEV (reference sequence). Trimming stripped 5 bases from V and 4 bases from J, with 17 bases between. DNA of the CDR3: TGTGCCAGCAGTCCCAAGCGTGTCAGCGGCTATGGCTACACCTTC. This encodes CASSPKRVSGYGYTF.

This clonotype was seen repeatedly, ten times or more. This chain uses TRBV2 with TRBJ2-7; D might be TRBD2 (5 bases). The CDR3 is 12 residues long. Trimming removed 7 bases from V and 4 bases from J, with 11 bases in between. Germline V gene data show CDR1 as SNHLY and CDR2 as FYNNEI. The DNA of the CDR3 is TGTGCCAGCATAGGAGGTCGGTACGAGCAGTACTTC. Its protein product is CASIGGRYEQYF.

V gene TRBV12-3 or TRBV12-4 combines with J gene TRBJ2-7; 9 bases agree with TRBD1. The V segment lost 7 bases and the J segment 4 bases; nucleotides outside the gene matches: 11. The CDR3 contains 15 residues. CDR3 DNA sequence: TGTGCCAGCAAACCCCGACAGGGGGGTCCTTACGAGCAGTACTTC. Protein product: CASKPRQGGPYEQYF.

This clonotype was detected ten times or more. The chain combines TRBV7-8 with TRBJ2-7, with D possibly being TRBD2 (5 bases). Germline V lookup: CDR1 SGHVS, CDR2 FQNEAQ. With 5 bases removed from V and 7 bases from J, the gap between germline ends came to 15 bases. CDR3 size: 13 residues. CDR3 sequence reads: CASSPRTVGEQYF. The DNA for the CDR3 is TGTGCCAGCAGCCCAAGGACTGTGGGAGAGCAGTACTTC.

The chain joins TRBV28 to TRBJ1-2, with D hard to call. CDR1 MDHEN and CDR2 SYDVKM come from the germline V gene. CDR3 length: 17 amino acids. Trimming left V 5 bases short and J 3 bases short, with 22 bases between. As DNA, the CDR3 is TGTGCCAGCAGTCCCCCGGAGTTGGCTTCCCCCTACTATGGCTACACCTTC. Its protein is CASSPPELASPYYGYTF.

The table lists this clonotype with a count of one. With a much larger clone just one base away, this may be a read error. The genes are TRBV28 and TRBJ2-7; 9 bases align to TRBD1. Per germline, CDR1 MDHEN and CDR2 SYDVKM. The CDR3 covers 13 residues. In nucleotides, the CDR3 is TGTGCCAGCAGCTTGACAGGGGGAGACGAGAAGTACTTC. This translates into CASSLTGGDEKYF.

This clonotype came up many times. The chain links TRBV6-1 to TRBJ2-3; D remains ambiguous. There are 15 residues in the CDR3. With 9 bases removed from V and 8 bases from J, the gap between germline ends came to 24 bases. Germline lookup yields CDR1 MNHNS and CDR2 SASEGT. In nucleotides, the CDR3 is TGTGCCAGTTCCCCACTTGGACCCCGATTCAGTACGCAGTATTTT. Protein product: CASSPLGPRFSTQYF.

J is TRBJ2-7 and V is TRBV20-1; 9 bases are a match to TRBD2. This CDR3 comprises 14 residues. Germline V gives CDR1 DFQATT, CDR2 SNEGSKA (reference sequence). Unmatched junction bases numbered 11, after V lost 6 bases and J lost 5 bases. CDR3 loop: CSAQLPGLANEQYF. CDR3 coding DNA: TGCAGTGCCCAACTCCCCGGACTAGCGAACGAGCAGTACTTC.

CDR3 nucleotides: TGTGCCAGCTTAAGACTCCCCCCCTACAATGAGCAGTTCTTC. Translating it yields CASLRLPPYNEQFF. The rearrangement joins TRBV12-3 or TRBV12-4 to TRBJ2-1, with D hard to call. Trimming removed 8 bases from V and 2 bases from J, with 13 bases in between. The CDR3 is made up of 14 amino acids.

This clonotype was detected ten times or more. V and J are TRBV2 and TRBJ1-3; D remains ambiguous. In germline, CDR1 is SNHLY, CDR2 FYNNEI. V shed 0 bases and J shed 1 base, with 4 bases lying between them. The CDR3 sequence is 14 residues long. The CDR3 is CASSEARSGNTIYF. CDR3 DNA sequence: TGTGCCAGCAGTGAAGCGCGGTCTGGAAACACCATATATTTT.

This clonotype was seen repeatedly, ten times or more. This chain joins TRBV15 and TRBJ2-5; 8 bases agree with TRBD2. CDR1 is LNHNV and CDR2 is YYDKDF in the germline V gene (reference sequence). The V gene end was trimmed by 1 base and the J gene end by 3 bases; junction bases not matched to a gene: 4. The CDR3 runs 15 residues. In DNA, the CDR3 is TGTGCCACCAGCAGAGCGGGGGGGCGAAAAGAGACCCAGTACTTC. This sequence encodes CATSRAGGRKETQYF.

At least ten counts were recorded for this clonotype. The J gene is TRBJ1-5, the V gene TRBV24-1; possible D gene TRBD1, 5 bases. The CDR3 loop spans 16 amino acids. Germline V gene data show CDR1 as KGHDR and CDR2 as SFDVKD. The V end was cut by 2 bases, the J end by 5 bases, with 15 bases between. CDR3 in amino acids: CATSDSSGPRDQPQHF. CDR3 sequence (DNA): TGTGCCACCAGTGATTCTTCGGGGCCCCGCGATCAGCCCCAGCATTTT.

This clonotype was counted at least ten times. The J gene is TRBJ2-3, the V gene TRBV28; unclear D gene. This CDR3 has 15 residues. From germline, CDR1 is MDHEN and CDR2 SYDVKM. The V and J ends lost 5 bases and 1 base respectively, with 13 bases between them. The CDR3 DNA is TGTGCCAGCAGTGTAACTGGAGTTGGCACAGATACGCAGTATTTT. It is translated as CASSVTGVGTDTQYF. Full variable domain (missing parts from reference TRBV28 and TRBJ2-3): DVKVTQSSRYLVKRTGEKVFLECVQDMDHENMFWYRQDPGLGLRLIYFSYDVKMKEKGDIPEGYSVSREKKERFSLILESASTNQTSMYLCASSVTGVGTDTQYFGPGTRLTVL.

The chain links TRBV29-1 to TRBJ2-5; possible D gene TRBD1, 5 bases. Germline V gene lookup returns CDR1 SQVTM and CDR2 ANQGSEA. The CDR3 loop spans 13 amino acids. The germline V and J ends were trimmed by 3 bases and 2 bases, with 10 bases remaining between them. In DNA form, the CDR3 reads TGCAGCGTTGAGCACAGGATTCAAGAGACCCAGTACTTC. Encoded protein: CSVEHRIQETQYF.

This clonotype was seen more than once but under ten times. V usage is TRBV10-3 and J usage is TRBJ2-1; TRBD2 matches 7 bases. This CDR3 is 14 amino acids long. V lost 5 bases, J lost 9 bases, and 10 bases stayed unmatched. CDR1 and CDR2 (germline): ENHRY, SYGVKD. DNA for the CDR3: TGTGCCATCAGTCAACTGAGCGGGAAAAGTGAGCAGTTCTTC. This sequence encodes CAISQLSGKSEQFF.